What follows are 8 T cell receptor beta chains derived from one specimen sequenced in a study of blood T cell repertoires in COVID-19 (dated by TCRdb to the early 2020s). The receptor library was made with the immunoSEQ multiplex PCR assay. The table was pulled from immuneACCESS by TCRdb, which kept in-frame rearrangements only. Such tables lose some clones; where checked, under half of the loss comes from unresolved V genes, and the rest has no known cause. For this sample the table gives about 11,000 clones, of which roughly 83% were detected only once. The ten largest clones capture 9.5% to 15% of the sample. The sample consisted of peripheral blood. Receptor source: a human donor in a cohort sampled during active COVID-19.

A single count supports this clone. The V gene is TRBV9, the J gene TRBJ2-1; D perhaps matches TRBD2 (6 bases). The CDR3 loop spans 15 amino acids. The germline V gene encodes CDR1 SGDLS and CDR2 YYNGEE. Trimming cost V 0 bases and J 5 bases, with 12 bases left between them. The CDR3 loop is CASSVGGIRDNEQFF. Here the CDR3 DNA reads TGTGCCAGCAGCGTAGGCGGGATCCGGGACAATGAGCAGTTCTTC. Looking up the rest from reference TRBV9 and TRBJ2-1 gives the full variable domain: DSGVTQTPKHLITATGQRVTLRCSPRSGDLSVYWYQQSLDQGLQFLIQYYNGEERAKGNILERFSAQQFPDLHSELNLSSLELGDSALYFCASSVGGIRDNEQFFGPGTRLTVL.

The chain is built from TRBV11-2 and TRBJ2-7; tentatively, D is TRBD1 (5 bases). This CDR3 contains 15 residues. Germline V gene data show CDR1 as SGHAT and CDR2 as FQNNGV. Between the trimmed V and J ends, which lost 5 bases and 2 bases, there was a span of 16 bases. The CDR3 is CASSERQRPPYEQYF. CDR3 nucleotides: TGTGCCAGCAGCGAAAGACAGCGACCCCCCTACGAGCAGTACTTC.

This chain links TRBV28 with TRBJ2-2, with D possibly being TRBD2 (6 bases). The V gene lost 2 bases and the J gene lost 1 base, with 8 bases spanning the gap. CDR3 length: 15 residues. Germline V gives CDR1 MDHEN, CDR2 SYDVKM. CDR3 bases: TGTGCCAGCAGTTTACCGGGACTGAACACCGGGGAGCTGTTTTTT. Translated, it gives CASSLPGLNTGELFF.

This clone is labeled as large. The chain combines TRBV6-6 with TRBJ1-1; 8 nucleotides line up with TRBD1. Per germline, CDR1 MNHNY and CDR2 SVGAGI (reference sequence). The CDR3 totals 12 residues. J was trimmed by 5 bases and V by 9 bases; bases with no gene match: 5. CDR3 residues: CARIQGATEAFF. The CDR3 DNA reads TGTGCCAGGATCCAGGGGGCGACTGAAGCTTTCTTT.

The chain employs TRBV19 and TRBJ1-4; 11 bases are a match to TRBD1. The CDR3 is 16 amino acids. The V and J ends lost 4 bases and 1 base, in that order; junction bases with no gene match: 2. Germline V lookup: CDR1 LNHDA, CDR2 SQIVND (reference sequence). In nucleotides, the CDR3 is TGTGCCAGTAGTACCGGGACAGGGGGAACTAATGAAAAACTGTTTTTT. This sequence encodes CASSTGTGGTNEKLFF.

The gene calls are TRBV4-1 and TRBJ1-1; D ambiguous. The CDR3 consists of 15 residues. The V and J ends lost 1 base and 2 bases respectively, with 11 bases between them. Germline loops: CDR1 MGHRA, CDR2 YSYEKL. The CDR3 region is CASSQGRYRNTEAFF. The CDR3 coding sequence is TGCGCCAGCAGCCAAGGGAGGTACCGAAACACTGAAGCTTTCTTT.

This chain links TRBV5-1 with TRBJ2-1; a possible D gene is TRBD2 (5 bases). Trimming shortened V by 2 bases and J by 4 bases, and 10 bases separated the two germline ends. The germline V gene has CDR1 SGHRS and CDR2 YFSETQ. CDR3 length: 14 residues. The CDR3: CASSFPGGYNEQFF. The CDR3 region has the DNA TGCGCCAGCAGCTTCCCGGGCGGGTACAATGAGCAGTTCTTC.

V usage is TRBV6-5 and J usage is TRBJ2-1, with D possibly being TRBD1 (6 bases). The V gene lost 6 bases and the J gene lost 6 bases, with 15 bases spanning the gap. This CDR3 is built from 14 residues. Per germline, CDR1 MNHEY and CDR2 SVGAGI. The CDR3 is CASRPGDWGNEQFF. The CDR3 DNA sequence: TGTGCCAGCAGACCAGGGGATTGGGGCAATGAGCAGTTCTTC.